The entry below describes one TCR beta chain. No cognate antigen has been identified for it. Per-nucleotide qualities are absent, and no much larger clonotype sits a single base away. The method was the immunoSEQ multiplex PCR assay. Drawn from immuneACCESS, this table holds only the in-frame rearrangements with V and J called that TCRdb kept. Clones are partly lost; checked studies trace under half to an unresolved V gene and leave the rest unexplained. Recorded for this sample are over 650,000 clones; roughly 86% of them occurred a single time. Over 0.008% of the sample goes to the ten largest clones. The germline V gene sets CDR1 to SGDLS and CDR2 to YYNGEE. Including cysteine and phenylalanine, the CDR3 has 14 amino acids. CDR3 DNA is the only sequence kept; it has 42 bases, read in frame from the first base. Between the V and J ends, shortened by 5 bases and 2 bases respectively, the junction contains 10 bases.

The data belong to a study of shared T cell receptors in the human thymus (TCRdb year 2021). About the investigation overall: The study examined how the human thymus generates shared, self-reactive T-cell receptor alpha chains.

These data also formed part of another study, on human thymus T cells. Reported in the second study: In Finland, the donors were immunologically healthy infants who were having open corrective cardiac surgery for congenital heart defects. The thymus tissue came from surgical resects taken out during corrective cardiac surgery. Both the thymic and the peripheral blood repertoires appeared to show biased V and J gene segment usage. According to the related research, thymic TCR repertoires were highly overlapping among unrelated individuals. TCR alpha and beta repertoires from about 8 infant thymus samples and a few related peripheral blood samples were characterized in the study. The infant donors were about 6 to 250 days old, and the cohort included six or seven males and a couple of females. Thymocytes were released mechanically from tissue and stored at -70 °C as pellets of roughly 9.5-31 million cells. A QIAsymphony instrument was used to extract genomic DNA from frozen cell pellets. The immunoSEQ multiplex PCR assay was used to amplify the TCRB and TCRAD loci from a standardized quantity of quality-controlled genomic DNA. The V(D)J region was spanned by amplicons of a length sufficient to cover the CDR3 and to identify V and J genes. Through the commercial immunoSEQ service, the amplicons were sequenced on an Illumina platform. Primer bias and sequencing errors were corrected as previously described, and TCRAD and TCRB were defined on the basis of the IMGT database. The repertoires were analysed using immunoSEQ Analyzer 3.0 and VDJTools for basic statistics, V/J segment usage, diversity estimates, rarefaction and pairwise overlap. Diversity was estimated with Chao1, ChaoE, Efron-Thisted, Shannon and inverse Simpson indices, and also on datasets down-sampled to the smallest sample. Repertoire overlap was determined by strict matching of CDR3 nucleotide sequence, V gene and J gene, and Jaccard-based multidimensional scaling clustering was applied. On average, thymus samples yielded around 850,000 unique TCRB clonotypes, whereas blood samples yielded about 84,000.

This TCR came from a boy under two years old with a congenital heart defect. Donor details come from another sample of the same person, matched by shared clones. Sample: thymocytes. This receptor chain uses TRBV9 and TRBJ2-2, with TRBD2 tentatively as D gene (7 bases match). The CDR3: CASRGGGNTGELFF. The DNA sequence is given as TGTGCCAGCAGAGGGGGGGGAAACACCGGGGAGCTGTTTTTT.